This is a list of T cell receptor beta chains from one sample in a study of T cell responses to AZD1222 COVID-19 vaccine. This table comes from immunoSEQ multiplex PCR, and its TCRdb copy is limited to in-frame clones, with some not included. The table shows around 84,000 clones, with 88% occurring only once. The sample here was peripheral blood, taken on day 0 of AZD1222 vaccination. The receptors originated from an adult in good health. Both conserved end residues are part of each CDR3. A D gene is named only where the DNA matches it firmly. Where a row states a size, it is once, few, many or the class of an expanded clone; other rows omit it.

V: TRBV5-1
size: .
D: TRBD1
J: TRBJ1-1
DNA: TGCGCCAGCAGCCTACGACAGGGCACTGAAGCTTTCTTT
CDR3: CASSLRQGTEAFF

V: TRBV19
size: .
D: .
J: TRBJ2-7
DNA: TGTGCCAGTAGTTCCCTACCAGGGCCCTACGAGCAGTACTTC
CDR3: CASSSLPGPYEQYF

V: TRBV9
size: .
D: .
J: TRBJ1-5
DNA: TGTGCCAGCAGTGAGGGTGCTAGGATGAATCAGCCCCAGCATTTT
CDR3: CASSEGARMNQPQHF

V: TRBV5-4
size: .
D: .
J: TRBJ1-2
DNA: TGTGCCAGCAGCCCCGCGGCAGCACAGTATGGCTACACCTTC
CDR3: CASSPAAAQYGYTF

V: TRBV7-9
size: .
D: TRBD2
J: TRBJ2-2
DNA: TGTGCCAGCAGCTTAAATGCGGGAGTAAGCACCGGGGAGCTGTTTTTT
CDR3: CASSLNAGVSTGELFF

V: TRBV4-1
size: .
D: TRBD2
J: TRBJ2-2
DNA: TGCGCCAGCAGCCCGGGACTAGCGGGAGTGGACACCGGGGAGCTGTTTTTT
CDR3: CASSPGLAGVDTGELFF

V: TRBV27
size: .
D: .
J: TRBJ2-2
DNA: TGTGCCAGCAGTGGAACAGGACCGAAGCTGTTTTTT
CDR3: CASSGTGPKLFF

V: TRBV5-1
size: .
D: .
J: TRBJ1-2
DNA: TGCGCCAGCAGGACCGAGCACCAAAACTATGGCTACACCTTC
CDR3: CASRTEHQNYGYTF

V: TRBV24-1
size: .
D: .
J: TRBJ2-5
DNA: TGTGCCACCAGTTCAGTAACCACACCCCAAGAGACCCAGTACTTC
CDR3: CATSSVTTPQETQYF

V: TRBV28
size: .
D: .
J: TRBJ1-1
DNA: TGTGCCAGCAGCTACCCAGGGACCAACACTGAAGCTTTCTTT
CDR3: CASSYPGTNTEAFF

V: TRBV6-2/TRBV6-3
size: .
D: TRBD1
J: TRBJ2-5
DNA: TGTGCCAGCAGTTTAGGGACAGGGCGAGCCCCAGAGACCCAGTACTTC
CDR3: CASSLGTGRAPETQYF

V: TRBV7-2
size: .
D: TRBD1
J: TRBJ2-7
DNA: TGTGCCAGCAGCTTAGCCCCGGGACAGGGATTCTACGAGCAGTACTTC
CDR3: CASSLAPGQGFYEQYF

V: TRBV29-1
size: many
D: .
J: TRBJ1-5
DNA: TGCAGCGTTCGTGAACTGAGCAATCAGCCCCAGCATTTT
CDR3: CSVRELSNQPQHF

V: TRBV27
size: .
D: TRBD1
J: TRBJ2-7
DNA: TGTGCCAGCAGTTTATCCCCTCCCTGGATAGAGGGACAGGGTTACGAGCAGTACTTC
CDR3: CASSLSPPWIEGQGYEQYF

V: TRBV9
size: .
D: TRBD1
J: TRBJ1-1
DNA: TGTGCCTCCAGGGTTTCAGAGGGGGCGGACACTGAAGCTTTCTTT
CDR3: CASRVSEGADTEAFF

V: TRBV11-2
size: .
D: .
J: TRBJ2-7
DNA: TGTGCCAGCAGCTTAAGGGGGGACGAGCAGTACTTC
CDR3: CASSLRGDEQYF

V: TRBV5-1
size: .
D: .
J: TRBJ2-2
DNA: TGCGCCAGCAGCTTGAGAGTGAACACCGGGGAGCTGTTTTTT
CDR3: CASSLRVNTGELFF

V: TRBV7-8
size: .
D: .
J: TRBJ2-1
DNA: TGTGCCAGCAGCTTAAAAGGGACTTTCGATGAGCAGTTCTTC
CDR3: CASSLKGTFDEQFF

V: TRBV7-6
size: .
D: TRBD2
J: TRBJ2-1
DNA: TGTGCCAGCAGCGAGGTAGCGGGAAACTCCTACAATGAGCAGTTCTTC
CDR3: CASSEVAGNSYNEQFF

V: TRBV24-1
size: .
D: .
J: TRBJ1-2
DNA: TGTGCCACCAGTGATTCGGCAGGGTCAGGGAATGGCTACACCTTC
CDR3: CATSDSAGSGNGYTF

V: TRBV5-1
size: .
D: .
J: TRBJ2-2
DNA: TGCGCCAGCAGCTTGGCATTAGGGACCGGGGAGCTGTTTTTT
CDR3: CASSLALGTGELFF

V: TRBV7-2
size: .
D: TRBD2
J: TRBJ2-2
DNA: TGTGCCAGCAGTTCTAGCGGGAGAGCGACCGGGGAGCTGTTTTTT
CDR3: CASSSSGRATGELFF

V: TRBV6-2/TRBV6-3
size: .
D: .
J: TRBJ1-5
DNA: TGTGCCAGCAGCCCGAGTAGGGTCCTCAATCAGCCCCAGCATTTT
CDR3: CASSPSRVLNQPQHF

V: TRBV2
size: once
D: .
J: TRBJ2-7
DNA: TGTGCCAGCTCTGAACGGGAATTCGAGCAGTACTTC
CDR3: CASSEREFEQYF

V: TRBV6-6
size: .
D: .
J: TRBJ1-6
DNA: TGTGCCAGCAGTTACTATTCCGGGGATTCACCCCTCCACTTT
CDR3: CASSYYSGDSPLHF

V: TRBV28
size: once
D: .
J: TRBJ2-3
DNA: TGTGCCAGCAGCCTTAAGGAGGCAGATACGCAGTATTTT
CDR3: CASSLKEADTQYF

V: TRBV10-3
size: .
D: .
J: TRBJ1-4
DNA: TGTGCCATCAGGGAACTAACGGGTGAAAAACTGTTTTTT
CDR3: CAIRELTGEKLFF

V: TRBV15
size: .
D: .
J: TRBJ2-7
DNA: TGTGCCACCAGCAGAGATCGGGGCAGTTACTACGAGCAGTACTTC
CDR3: CATSRDRGSYYEQYF

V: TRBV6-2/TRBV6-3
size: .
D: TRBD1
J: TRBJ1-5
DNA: TGTGCCAGCAGTAACAGGGGGCCTAATCAGCCCCAGCATTTT
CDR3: CASSNRGPNQPQHF

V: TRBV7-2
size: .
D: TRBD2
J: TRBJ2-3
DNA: TGTGCCAGCAGCTGGACTAGCGGGACTAGCACAGATACGCAGTATTTT
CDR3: CASSWTSGTSTDTQYF

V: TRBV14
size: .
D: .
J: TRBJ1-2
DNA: TGTGCCAGCAGCCAAGGGCAGACCTATGGTGGCTACACCTTC
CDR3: CASSQGQTYGGYTF

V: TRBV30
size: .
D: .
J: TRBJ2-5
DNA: TGTGCCTGGAGTGTTGGAGGAGCCTCTGAGACCCAGTACTTC
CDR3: CAWSVGGASETQYF

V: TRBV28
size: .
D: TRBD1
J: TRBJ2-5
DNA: TGTGCCAGCAGGACGAGTAGGGACAGGCAAGAGACCCAGTACTTC
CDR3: CASRTSRDRQETQYF

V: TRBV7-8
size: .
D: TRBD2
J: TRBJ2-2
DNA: TGTGCCAGCAGCTGGACTAGCCGGGGGGAGCTGTTTTTT
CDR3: CASSWTSRGELFF

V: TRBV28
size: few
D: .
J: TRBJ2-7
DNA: TGTGCCAGCAGTTCCTGGAGCGGGCAGTACTTC
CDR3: CASSSWSGQYF

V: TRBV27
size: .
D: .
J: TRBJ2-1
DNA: TGTGCCAGCAATAAGGGGCAACTTTACAATGAGCAGTTCTTC
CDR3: CASNKGQLYNEQFF

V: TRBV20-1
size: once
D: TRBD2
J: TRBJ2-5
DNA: TGCAGTGCTAGTGCCTCCTCCTCGAGCTACCCGGGGGGGACCCAGTACTTC
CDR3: CSASASSSSYPGGTQYF

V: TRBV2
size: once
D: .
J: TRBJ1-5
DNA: TGTGCCAGCAGTCAGGGAGAAGGTCAGCCCCAGCATTTT
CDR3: CASSQGEGQPQHF

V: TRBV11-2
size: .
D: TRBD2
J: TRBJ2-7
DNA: TGTGCCAGCAGCTTAGGGCGGGAGAGGGGCGAGCAGTACTTC
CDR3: CASSLGRERGEQYF

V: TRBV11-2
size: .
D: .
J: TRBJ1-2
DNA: TGTGCCAGCAGCTTATCATGGGGTTCTAATGGCTACACCTTC
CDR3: CASSLSWGSNGYTF

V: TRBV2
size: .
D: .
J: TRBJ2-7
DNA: TGTGCCAGCAGTTCCTCTCACGAGCAGTACTTC
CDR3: CASSSSHEQYF

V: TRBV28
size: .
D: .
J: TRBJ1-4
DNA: TGTGCCAGCAGAAACCGAGCTCCAACTAATGAAAAACTGTTTTTT
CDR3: CASRNRAPTNEKLFF

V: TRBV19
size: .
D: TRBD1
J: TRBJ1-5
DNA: TGTGCCAGTTGCGGACAGGGCGGAATCAATCAGCCCCAGCATTTT
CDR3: CASCGQGGINQPQHF

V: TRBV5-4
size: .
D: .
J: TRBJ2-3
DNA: TGTGCCAGCAGCCCGCTGACTTCCACAGATACGCAGTATTTT
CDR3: CASSPLTSTDTQYF

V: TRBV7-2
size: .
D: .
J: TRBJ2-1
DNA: TGTGCCAGCAGCCCTACCCGGTGGTACAATGAGCAGTTCTTC
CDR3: CASSPTRWYNEQFF

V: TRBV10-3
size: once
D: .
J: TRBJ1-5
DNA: TGTGCCATCAGTGAGAATGAAGGGATAGGCCAGCCCCAGCATTTT
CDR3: CAISENEGIGQPQHF

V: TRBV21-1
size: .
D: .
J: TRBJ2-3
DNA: TGTGCCAGCAGCATAGGGACATTCCGTTTCACAGATACGCAGTATTTT
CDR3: CASSIGTFRFTDTQYF

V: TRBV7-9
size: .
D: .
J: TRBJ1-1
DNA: TGTGCCAGCAGCTTGATGACAGAGAACACTGAAGCTTTCTTT
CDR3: CASSLMTENTEAFF

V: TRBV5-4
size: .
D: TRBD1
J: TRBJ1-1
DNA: TGTGCCAGCAGCTTGGAGCCAGGGGGCCACACTGAAGCTTTCTTT
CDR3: CASSLEPGGHTEAFF

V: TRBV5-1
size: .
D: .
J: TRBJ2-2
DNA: TGCGCCAGCAGCTTAGAAGGAAGGGTCACCGGGGAGCTGTTTTTT
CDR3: CASSLEGRVTGELFF

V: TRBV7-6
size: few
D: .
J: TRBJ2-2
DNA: TGTGCCAGCAGCCCAGGGTGGGGGAACACCGGGGAGCTGTTTTTT
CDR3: CASSPGWGNTGELFF

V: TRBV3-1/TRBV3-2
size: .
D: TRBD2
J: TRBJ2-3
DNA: TGTGCCAGCAGCCAAGAGGGCGGGAGCTGGGCAGATACGCAGTATTTT
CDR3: CASSQEGGSWADTQYF

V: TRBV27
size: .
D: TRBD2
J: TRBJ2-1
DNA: TGTGCCAGCAGTTCCTTACTAGCGGGCTATGGCGATGAGCAGTTCTTC
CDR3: CASSSLLAGYGDEQFF